The 8 T cell receptor beta chains listed next were all sequenced from one sample in a study of tumor-infiltrating lymphocytes in primary liver carcinoma. With around 490 ng total RNA as template and a constant-region primer, TCR beta cDNA was made. Construction of TCR beta libraries relied on three successive nested multiplex PCR rounds employing slightly modified ARM-PCR. Use of TRBV1-TRBV30 forward primers with a C-beta reverse primer characterized the first two PCR rounds, which lasted nine to eleven cycles each. A single record per CDR3 protein comes from TCRdb applying MiXCR to the multiplex PCR reads. The sample lists 20,000 or so distinct CDR3 sequences, 80% occurring once. Co-extraction of RNA and DNA was performed on 20-30 mg of unsorted bulk tissue. What was sequenced was liver tumor tissue from sampling region 2. The subset: tumor region T2, inferior pole. Receptor source: a young woman with primary liver carcinoma and hepatitis B virus infection.

Turning to this clonotype: Germline and junction disagree at one end, which may indicate a read error. V is TRBV11-2 and J is TRBJ2-5; no firm D call. Germline CDR1 reads SGHAT; CDR2 reads FQNNGV. The CDR3 totals 13 residues. The CDR3 DNA reads as TGTGCCAGTAGCCCTAGAGAGATAGAGACCCAATACTTC. Protein: CASSPREIETQYF.

This clonotype was found once. Relative to the germline gene, one junction end is altered; a read error may explain this. The V and J genes are TRBV6-1 and TRBJ2-2; D might be TRBD1 or TRBD2, each matching 6 bases. The length of the CDR3 is 19 residues. Per germline, CDR1 MNHNS and CDR2 SASEGT. The CDR3 is CASSEILPGGAANTGDLFF. The CDR3 nucleotides read TGTGCCAGCAGTGAAATCCTTCCCGGGGGCGCAGCGAACACCGGGGACCTGTTTTTT.

Concerning this clonotype itself: A read error may produce the germline difference seen at one junction end. V usage is TRBV5-1 and J usage is TRBJ1-1; the D is unclear. The germline gives CDR1 SGHRS, CDR2 YFSETQ. The CDR3 has 11 amino acids. CDR3 residues: CASGLCNEAFF. CDR3 sequence (DNA): TGCGCCAGCGGCTTGTGTAATGAAGCTTTCTTT. Looking up the rest from reference TRBV5-1 and TRBJ1-1 gives the full variable domain: KAGVTQTPRYLIKTRGQQVTLSCSPISGHRSVSWYQQTPGQGLQFLFEYFSETQRNKGNFPGRFSGRQFSNSRSEMNVSTLELGDSALYLCASGLCNEAFFGQGTRLTVV.

Notes on this clonotype: The junction departs from the called germline gene at one end, perhaps through a read error. This chain links TRBV11-2 with TRBJ2-1; 9 nucleotides line up with TRBD1. Germline CDR1 is SGHAT and CDR2 is FQNNGV. The CDR3 sequence is 13 residues long. The CDR3 protein is CASGLGQGSEQFF. In DNA form, the CDR3 reads TGTGCCAGCGGCTTAGGACAGGGGTCTGAGCAGTTCTTC.

This clonotype appeared once. No conserved phenylalanine or tryptophan ends this CDR3, so it is likely a read error. Because the CDR3's place on the DNA is in doubt, the DNA is left out and the CDR3 is given as listed by TCRdb. This chain joins TRBV6-5 and TRBJ1-6. CDR1 is MNHEY and CDR2 is SVGAGI in the germline V gene. With termini counted, the CDR3 has 13 amino acids. CDR3 in amino acids: CASRRGRHSPLQI.

This clonotype was recorded at least ten times. The chain carries TRBV20-1 and TRBJ1-5, with D tentatively TRBD1 (6 bases). The length of the CDR3 is 14 residues. V lost 3 bases, J lost 4 bases, and 13 bases lay in between. Germline loops: CDR1 DFQATT, CDR2 SNEGSKA (reference sequence). DNA for the CDR3: TGCAGTGCTAGCCTAACAGGGAGAAATCAGCCCCAGCATTTT. This gives the protein CSASLTGRNQPQHF.

The gene calls are TRBV21-1 and TRBJ2-7. TRBV21-1 is a pseudogene segment. The CDR3 covers 12 residues. The CDR3 nucleotides read TGTGCCAGCGGCAAAGGGTCCTACGAACAGTACTTC. Translated, it gives CASGKGSYEQYF.

The genes are TRBV4-1 and TRBJ2-3, with 8 positions matching TRBD2. Germline V lookup: CDR1 MGHRA, CDR2 YSYEKL. The V gene end was trimmed by 5 bases and the J gene end by 6 bases; junction bases not matched to a gene: 19. The CDR3 loop spans 18 amino acids. CDR3 loop: CASSKDHITNGRVDTQYF. CDR3 nucleotide sequence: TGCGCCAGCAGCAAGGACCATATTACTAACGGGAGGGTGGATACGCAGTATTTT.